This record concerns one T cell receptor (beta chain) sequence. Its antigen specificity is not known. The CDR3 goes on 3 residues after the read ends, and that part is filled in from the germline J gene. Every participant had a single incident cervical HPV16 infection, and women with prevalent HPV16 infections were excluded. Cervical HPV DNA was detected by MY09/MY11 PCR, and genotyping was performed by dot-blot hybridization. Approximately 16 mL of heparinized blood were centrifuged, and the buffy coat was aliquoted, frozen at -30°C, then stored at -80°C. QIAGEN kits were used to extract genomic DNA from the buffy coat specimens. TCR beta CDR3 regions were amplified by multiplex PCR using the immunoSEQ assay from an average of about 1,200 ng genomic DNA per sample. To correct primer bias, the assay used a complete synthetic TCR repertoire to set an amplification baseline. The amplicons were sequenced on the Illumina platform. The paper's data handling went like this. Sequence errors were corrected by clustering with frequency ratios and a modified nearest-neighbor algorithm, and the sequences were then analyzed in the immunoSEQ Analyzer using IMGT gene definitions. At each rarefaction depth, TCR richness and evenness were averaged across 20 rarefaction repeats, and samples with fewer sequences than that depth were excluded. V, D and J gene relative abundances were compared between groups with Wilcoxon rank sum tests, applying FDR correction. Blinded duplicates gave an intraclass correlation of under 97% for TCR richness and an average of 76.4% across 70 or so gene segments. Drawn from immuneACCESS, this table holds only the in-frame rearrangements with V and J called that TCRdb kept. Clones are partly lost; checked studies trace under half to an unresolved V gene and leave the rest unexplained. From that table come the V and J calls and clone size; the DNA was used to work out D and trimming. The sample's clone listing holds about 37,000 clones. The ten largest clones add up to approximately 1.4% of the sample.

The data belong to a study of T cells in women clearing cervical HPV infection (dated by TCRdb to about 2018). In the study overall: Cases were approximately 25 women with histologically confirmed HPV16-related CIN3 or worse, including 2 invasive cancers. Because only a few women had HLA typing data, the possibility that HLA type acted as a confounder could not be ruled out. An exploratory proof-of-principle case-control study, nested within the Guanacaste HPV Natural History Study in Costa Rica, was conducted to compare TCR repertoires across cervical HPV16 outcomes. In the parent cohort, some 10,000 women aged 18 or older were enrolled in Guanacaste, Costa Rica, during about 1992 to 1995 and were followed for roughly seven years. Cases had a median age of roughly 30 years compared with 38 for controls, and baseline characteristics showed no significant differences between the groups. Among cases, blood sampling occurred a median of about 150 days after lesion detection, with an interquartile range of about 85 to 200 days. Cases were matched to controls by age within five years and by the year the sample was collected. Five blinded duplicates per group were added as quality controls, so that roughly 60 samples were obtained: around 50 participants and 10 replicates. Blood from cases was collected at the visit at which the lesion was first identified, whereas blood from controls was collected once infection was no longer detected. The 20 to 25 controls were women who cleared a single incident HPV16 infection within 12 months without developing precancer or cancer.

CDR1 SQVTM and CDR2 ANQGSEA are derived from the germline V gene. Here V drops 7 bases and J drops 2 bases, and the junction holds 3 bases not matched to any gene. Including the terminal cysteine and phenylalanine, the CDR3 comprises 13 residues. Sequencing covers 30 bases of the CDR3, shown here with the frame starting at base 1. What the study reported, not specific to this receptor: Because of the cross-sectional design, the study could not determine whether the associations came before infection or resulted from infection, and neither effector/memory subsets nor HPV-specific T cells were isolated. TCR repertoire richness was significantly higher in CIN3+ cases than in controls across sequencing depths, while evenness did not differ. TRBV6-7 relative abundance was lower in cases than in controls (around 0.11% versus 0.16%; Bonferroni P = 0.0008). Because the number of T cells per sample was unknown, the richness differences could reflect varying T-cell content rather than repertoire biology. By combining richness with V gene abundances, random forest classifiers separated cases from controls with an estimated AUC of 0.83.

Source material: blood buffy coat. The TCR was taken from a woman aged 18 to 75 with a cervical HPV16 infection that either progressed to CIN3+ or cleared (not recorded which). The chain couples TRBV29-1 to TRBJ2-3; TRBD2 agrees with 10 junctional bases. The covered CDR3 bases are TGCAGCGGACTAGCGGGTACCACAGATACG. This yields the protein CSGLAGTTDT. The entire CDR3 sequence reads CSGLAGTTDTQYF.